This T cell receptor beta chain was profiled in a study of technical replicates of blood from a few donors. V lost 1 base and J lost 0, with 15 bases in between. The CDR3 length is 17 residues. In germline, CDR1 is LNHDA, CDR2 SQIVND (reference sequence). Sequenced by immunoSEQ multiplex PCR; TCRdb stores in-frame clones only, minus some. The repertoire has tens of thousands of clones, 93% of them found once; the top ten carry roughly 0.25%. The sequencing sample was made of T cells isolated from PBMCs. This rearrangement joins TRBV19 to TRBJ1-1; D remains ambiguous. This TCR was sampled from a human donor in good health. The CDR3 here is CASSIGAQYRMNTEAFF. In DNA form, the CDR3 reads TGTGCCAGTAGTATAGGGGCTCAGTACCGAATGAACACTGAAGCTTTCTTT.